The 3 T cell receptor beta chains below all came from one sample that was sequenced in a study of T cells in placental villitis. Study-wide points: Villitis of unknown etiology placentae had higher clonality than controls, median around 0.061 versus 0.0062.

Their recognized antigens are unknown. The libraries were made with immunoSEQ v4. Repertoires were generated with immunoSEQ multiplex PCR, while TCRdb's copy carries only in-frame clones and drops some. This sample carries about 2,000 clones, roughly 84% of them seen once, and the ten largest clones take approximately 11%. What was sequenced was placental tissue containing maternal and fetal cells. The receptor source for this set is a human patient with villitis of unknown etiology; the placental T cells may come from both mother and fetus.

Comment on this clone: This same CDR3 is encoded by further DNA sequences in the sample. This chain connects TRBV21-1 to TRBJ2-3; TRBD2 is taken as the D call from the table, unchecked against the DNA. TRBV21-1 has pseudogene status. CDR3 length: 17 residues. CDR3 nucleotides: TGTGCCAGCAGCAAAGCGACGCGGGAGGAGGGGGCAGATACGCAGTATTTT. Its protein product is CASSKATREEGADTQYF.

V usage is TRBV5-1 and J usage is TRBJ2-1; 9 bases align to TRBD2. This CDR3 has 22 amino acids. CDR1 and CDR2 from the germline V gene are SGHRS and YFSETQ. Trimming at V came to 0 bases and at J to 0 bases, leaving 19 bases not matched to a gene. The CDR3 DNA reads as TGCGCCAGCAGCTTGGGGGGTGGAGTAGCGGGAGTCCTTAGAAGCTCCTACAATGAGCAGTTCTTC. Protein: CASSLGGGVAGVLRSSYNEQFF.

CDR3 sequence: CASRSDGNEQFF. The CDR3 coding sequence is TGTGCCAGCAGATCGGACGGGAATGAGCAGTTCTTC. The chain couples TRBV28 to TRBJ2-1; D unresolved. Deletions cut 6 bases from V and 7 bases from J, with 10 bases between. Looked up from germline, CDR1 is MDHEN and CDR2 is SYDVKM. There are 12 residues in the CDR3. Together with reference TRBV28 and TRBJ2-1, the CDR3 gives the full variable domain: DVKVTQSSRYLVKRTGEKVFLECVQDMDHENMFWYRQDPGLGLRLIYFSYDVKMKEKGDIPEGYSVSREKKERFSLILESASTNQTSMYLCASRSDGNEQFFGPGTRLTVL.